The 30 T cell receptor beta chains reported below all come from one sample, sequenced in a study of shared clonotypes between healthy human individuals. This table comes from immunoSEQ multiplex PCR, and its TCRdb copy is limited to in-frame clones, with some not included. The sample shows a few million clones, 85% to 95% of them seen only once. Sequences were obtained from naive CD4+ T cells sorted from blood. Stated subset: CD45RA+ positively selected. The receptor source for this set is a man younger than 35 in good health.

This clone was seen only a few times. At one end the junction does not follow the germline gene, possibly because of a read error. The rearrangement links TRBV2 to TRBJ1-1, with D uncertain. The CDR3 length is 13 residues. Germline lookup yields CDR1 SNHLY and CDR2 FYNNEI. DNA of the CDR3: TGTGCCAGCATTGAAAAGGGGAACACTGAAGCTTTCTTT. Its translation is CASIEKGNTEAFF. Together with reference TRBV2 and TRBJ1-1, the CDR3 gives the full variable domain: EPEVTQTPSHQVTQMGQEVILRCVPISNHLYFYWYRQILGQKVEFLVSFYNNEISEKSEIFDDQFSVERPDGSNFTLKIRSTKLEDSAMYFCASIEKGNTEAFFGQGTRLTVV.

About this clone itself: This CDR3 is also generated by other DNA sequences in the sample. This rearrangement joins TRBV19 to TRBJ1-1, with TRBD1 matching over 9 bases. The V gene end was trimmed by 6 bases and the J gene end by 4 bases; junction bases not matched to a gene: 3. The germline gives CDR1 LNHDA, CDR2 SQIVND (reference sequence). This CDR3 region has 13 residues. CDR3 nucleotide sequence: TGTGCCAGTAGCACGGACAGGGGCACTGAAGCTTTCTTT. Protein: CASSTDRGTEAFF.

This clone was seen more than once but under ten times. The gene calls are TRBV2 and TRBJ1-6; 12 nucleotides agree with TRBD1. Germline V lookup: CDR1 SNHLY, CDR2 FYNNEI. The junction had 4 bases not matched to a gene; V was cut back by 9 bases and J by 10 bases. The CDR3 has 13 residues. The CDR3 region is CASTGTGGSPLHF. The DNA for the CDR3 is TGTGCCAGTACCGGGACAGGGGGCTCACCCCTCCACTTT.

The DNA of the CDR3 is TGTGCCATCAGCCTGACAGCGACCGAAGATACGCAGTATTTT. It specifies CAISLTATEDTQYF. This rearrangement joins TRBV10-3 to TRBJ2-3, with a possible D match to TRBD1 (5 bases). Germline V CDR1 and CDR2: ENHRY, SYGVKD. Trimming cost V 6 bases and J 5 bases, with 15 bases left between them. The CDR3 consists of 14 residues.

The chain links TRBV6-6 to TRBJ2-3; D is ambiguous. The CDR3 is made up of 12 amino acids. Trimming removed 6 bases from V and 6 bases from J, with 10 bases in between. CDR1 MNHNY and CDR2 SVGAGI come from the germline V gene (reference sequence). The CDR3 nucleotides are TGTGCCAGCAGGACCAGTGAGGATACGCAGTATTTT. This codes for CASRTSEDTQYF.

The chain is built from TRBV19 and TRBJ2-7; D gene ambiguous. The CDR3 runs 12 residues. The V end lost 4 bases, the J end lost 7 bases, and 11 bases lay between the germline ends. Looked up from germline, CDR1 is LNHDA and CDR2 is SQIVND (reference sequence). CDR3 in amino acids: CASSNSWLEQYF. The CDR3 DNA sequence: TGTGCCAGTAGTAACAGCTGGCTGGAGCAGTACTTC.

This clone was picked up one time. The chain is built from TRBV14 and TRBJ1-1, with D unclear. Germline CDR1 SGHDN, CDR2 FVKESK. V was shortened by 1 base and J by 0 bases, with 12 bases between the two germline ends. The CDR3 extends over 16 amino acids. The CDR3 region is CASSQGAGSLNTEAFF. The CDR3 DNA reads TGTGCCAGCAGCCAAGGGGCAGGCTCCCTGAACACTGAAGCTTTCTTT.

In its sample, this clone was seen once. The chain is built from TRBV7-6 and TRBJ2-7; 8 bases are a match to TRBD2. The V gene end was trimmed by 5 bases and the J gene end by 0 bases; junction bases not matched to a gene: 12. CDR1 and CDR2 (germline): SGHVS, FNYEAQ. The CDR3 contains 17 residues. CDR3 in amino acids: CASSQVPAGAFSYEQYF. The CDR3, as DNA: TGTGCCAGCAGCCAGGTTCCAGCGGGGGCGTTCTCCTACGAGCAGTACTTC.

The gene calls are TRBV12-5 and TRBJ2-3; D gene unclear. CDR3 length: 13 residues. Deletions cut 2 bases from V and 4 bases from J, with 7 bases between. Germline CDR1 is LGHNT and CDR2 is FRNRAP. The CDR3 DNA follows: TGTGCTAGTGGTTTGCTGGCGTCAGATACGCAGTATTTT. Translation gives CASGLLASDTQYF.

This chain's CDR3 is CASSLDRRSYEQYF. The CDR3, as DNA: TGTGCCAGCAGCTTAGACCGGCGGTCCTACGAGCAGTACTTC. The chain combines TRBV11-2 with TRBJ2-7; no clear D gene. The germline V and J ends were trimmed by 0 bases and 1 base, with 7 bases remaining between them. The CDR3 totals 14 residues. Germline V CDR1 and CDR2: SGHAT, FQNNGV. Full variable domain (outside the CDR3, taken from reference TRBV11-2 and TRBJ2-7): EAGVAQSPRYKIIEKRQSVAFWCNPISGHATLYWYQQILGQGPKLLIQFQNNGVVDDSQLPKDRFSAERLKGVDSTLKIQPAKLEDSAVYLCASSLDRRSYEQYFGPGTRLTVT.

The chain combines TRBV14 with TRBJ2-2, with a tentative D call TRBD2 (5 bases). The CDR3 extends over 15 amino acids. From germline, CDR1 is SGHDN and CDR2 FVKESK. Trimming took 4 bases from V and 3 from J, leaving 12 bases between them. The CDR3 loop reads CASSPTRGHTGELFF. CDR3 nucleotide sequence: TGTGCCAGCAGCCCCACGCGAGGGCACACCGGGGAGCTGTTTTTT.

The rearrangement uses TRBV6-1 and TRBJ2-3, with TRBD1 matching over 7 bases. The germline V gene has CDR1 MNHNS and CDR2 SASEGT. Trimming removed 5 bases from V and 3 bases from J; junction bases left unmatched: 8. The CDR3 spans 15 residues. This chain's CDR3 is CASSSGQVRTDTQYF. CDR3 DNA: TGTGCCAGCAGTTCCGGACAGGTTCGTACAGATACGCAGTATTTT.

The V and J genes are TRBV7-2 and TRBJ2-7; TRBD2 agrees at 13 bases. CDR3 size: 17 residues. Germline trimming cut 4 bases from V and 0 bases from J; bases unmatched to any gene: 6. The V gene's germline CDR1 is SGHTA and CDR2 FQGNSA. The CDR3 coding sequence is TGTGCCAGCAGCTGGGGACTAGCGGGACCGAGCTCCTACGAGCAGTACTTC. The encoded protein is CASSWGLAGPSSYEQYF.

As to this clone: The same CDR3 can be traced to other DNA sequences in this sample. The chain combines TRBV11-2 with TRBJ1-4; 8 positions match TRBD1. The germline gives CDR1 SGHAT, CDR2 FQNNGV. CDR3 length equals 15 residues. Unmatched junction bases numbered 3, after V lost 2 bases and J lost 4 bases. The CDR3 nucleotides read TGTGCCAGCAGCTTAACAGGGGGACTTAATGAAAAACTGTTTTTT. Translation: CASSLTGGLNEKLFF.

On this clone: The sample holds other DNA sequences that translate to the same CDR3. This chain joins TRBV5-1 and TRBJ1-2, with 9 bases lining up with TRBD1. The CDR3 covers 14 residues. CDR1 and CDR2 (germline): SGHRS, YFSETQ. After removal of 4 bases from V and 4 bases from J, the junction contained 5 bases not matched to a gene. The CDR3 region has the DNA TGCGCCAGCAGCCCGGGACAGGGCCCCTATGGCTACACCTTC. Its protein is CASSPGQGPYGYTF.

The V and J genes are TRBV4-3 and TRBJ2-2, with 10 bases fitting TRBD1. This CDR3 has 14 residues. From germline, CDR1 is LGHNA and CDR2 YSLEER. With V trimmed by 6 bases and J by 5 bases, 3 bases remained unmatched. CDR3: CASRKGQGTGELFF. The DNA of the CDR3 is TGCGCCAGCAGGAAGGGACAGGGGACCGGGGAGCTGTTTTTT.

CDR3 bases: TGCGCCAGCAGCCACTCGCCGGGCCTCGAGCAGTTCTTC. This codes for CASSHSPGLEQFF. The chain employs TRBV4-1 and TRBJ2-1; D remains ambiguous. Germline loops: CDR1 MGHRA, CDR2 YSYEKL. The V and J ends lost 3 bases and 10 bases respectively, with 13 bases between them. The CDR3 consists of 13 residues.

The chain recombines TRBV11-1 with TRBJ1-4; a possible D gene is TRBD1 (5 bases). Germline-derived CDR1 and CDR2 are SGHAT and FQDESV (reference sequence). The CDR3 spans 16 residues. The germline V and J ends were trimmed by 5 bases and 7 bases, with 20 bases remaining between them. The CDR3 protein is CASSPQTGTYFEKLFF. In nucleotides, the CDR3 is TGTGCCAGCAGCCCCCAAACCGGGACGTATTTTGAAAAACTGTTTTTT.

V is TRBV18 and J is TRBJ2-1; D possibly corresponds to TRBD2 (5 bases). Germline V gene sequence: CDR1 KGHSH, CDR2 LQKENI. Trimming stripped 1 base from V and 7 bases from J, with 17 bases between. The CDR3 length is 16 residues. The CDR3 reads CASSPQRATSGNEQFF. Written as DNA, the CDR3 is TGTGCCAGCTCACCACAGAGAGCCACCTCGGGGAATGAGCAGTTCTTC.

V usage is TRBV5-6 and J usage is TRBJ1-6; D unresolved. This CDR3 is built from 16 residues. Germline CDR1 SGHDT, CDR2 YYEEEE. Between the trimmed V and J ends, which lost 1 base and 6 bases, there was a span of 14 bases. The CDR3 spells CASSLPGVGSNSPLHF. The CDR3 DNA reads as TGTGCCAGCAGCTTGCCAGGTGTGGGGTCTAATTCACCCCTCCACTTT.

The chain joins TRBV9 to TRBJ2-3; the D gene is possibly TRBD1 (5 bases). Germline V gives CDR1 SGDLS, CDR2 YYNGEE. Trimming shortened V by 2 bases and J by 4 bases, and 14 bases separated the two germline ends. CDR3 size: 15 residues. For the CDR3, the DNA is TGTGCCAGCAGCGTTGACGGCCCAGGGTCAGATACGCAGTATTTT. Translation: CASSVDGPGSDTQYF.

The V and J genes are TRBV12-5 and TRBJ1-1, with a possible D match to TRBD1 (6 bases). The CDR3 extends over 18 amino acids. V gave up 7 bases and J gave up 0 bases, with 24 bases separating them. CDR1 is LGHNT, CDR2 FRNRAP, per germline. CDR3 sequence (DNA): TGTGCTAGTGCCTTTTGGGGAAAGGACAGCCGGATGAACACTGAAGCTTTCTTT. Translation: CASAFWGKDSRMNTEAFF.

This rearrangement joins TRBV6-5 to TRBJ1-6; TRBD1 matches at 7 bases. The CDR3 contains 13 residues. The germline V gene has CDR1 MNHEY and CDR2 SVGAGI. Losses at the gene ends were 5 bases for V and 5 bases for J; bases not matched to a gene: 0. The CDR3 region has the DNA TGTGCCAGCAGTACAGGGGATAATTCACCCCTCCACTTT. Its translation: CASSTGDNSPLHF.

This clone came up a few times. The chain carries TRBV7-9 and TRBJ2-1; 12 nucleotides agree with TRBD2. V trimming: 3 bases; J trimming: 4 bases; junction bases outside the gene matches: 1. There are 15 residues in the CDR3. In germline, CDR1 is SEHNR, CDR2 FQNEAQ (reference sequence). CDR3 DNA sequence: TGTGCCAGCAGCTTTGGACTAGCGGGGTACAATGAGCAGTTCTTC. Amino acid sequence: CASSFGLAGYNEQFF.

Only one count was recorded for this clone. The CDR3 sequence: CSVKDRDGSDTQYF. Written as DNA, the CDR3 is TGCAGCGTTAAGGACAGGGATGGATCCGATACGCAGTATTTT. The rearrangement uses TRBV29-1 and TRBJ2-3, with 8 bases matching TRBD1. Per germline, CDR1 SQVTM and CDR2 ANQGSEA. The V gene end was trimmed by 5 bases and the J gene end by 6 bases; junction bases not matched to a gene: 10. CDR3 length: 14 residues.

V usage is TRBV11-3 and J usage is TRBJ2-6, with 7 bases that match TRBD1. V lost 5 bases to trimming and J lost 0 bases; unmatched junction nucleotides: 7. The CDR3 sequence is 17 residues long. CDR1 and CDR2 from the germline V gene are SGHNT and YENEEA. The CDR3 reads CASSPGTATSGANVLTF. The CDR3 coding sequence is TGTGCCAGCAGCCCCGGGACAGCCACCTCTGGGGCCAACGTCCTGACTTTC. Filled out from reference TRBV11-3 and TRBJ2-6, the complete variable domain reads EAGVVQSPRYKIIEKKQPVAFWCNPISGHNTLYWYLQNLGQGPELLIRYENEEAVDDSQLPKDRFSAERLKGVDSTLKIQPAELGDSAVYLCASSPGTATSGANVLTFGAGSRLTVL.

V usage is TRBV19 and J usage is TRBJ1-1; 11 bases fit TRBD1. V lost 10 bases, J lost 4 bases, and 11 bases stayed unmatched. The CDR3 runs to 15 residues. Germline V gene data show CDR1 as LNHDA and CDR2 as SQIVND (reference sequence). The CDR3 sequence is CATRGQGGPGTEAFF. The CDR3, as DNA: TGTGCCACCCGGGGACAGGGGGGACCTGGCACTGAAGCTTTCTTT.

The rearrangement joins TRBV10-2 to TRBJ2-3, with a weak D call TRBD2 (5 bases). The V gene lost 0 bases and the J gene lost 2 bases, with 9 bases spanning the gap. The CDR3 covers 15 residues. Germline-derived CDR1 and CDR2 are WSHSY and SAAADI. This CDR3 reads CASSESLAITDTQYF. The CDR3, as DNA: TGCGCCAGCAGTGAGTCCTTAGCGATCACAGATACGCAGTATTTT.

Here the CDR3 DNA reads TGTGCCAGCAGTGAAGGCAGGGTGATATCCTACGAGCAGTACTTC. Translating it yields CASSEGRVISYEQYF. This chain joins TRBV6-1 and TRBJ2-7; a possible D gene is TRBD1 (5 bases). Trimming cost V 1 base and J 1 base, with 11 bases left between them. Germline loops: CDR1 MNHNS, CDR2 SASEGT. CDR3 length equals 15 residues.

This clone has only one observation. The CDR3 DNA reads TGTGCCAGCAGTGAGCCGGGGACGAAGGCCTACGAGCAGTACTTC. This encodes CASSEPGTKAYEQYF. The rearrangement uses TRBV6-1 and TRBJ2-7; D may match TRBD1 or TRBD2 (5 bases each). CDR3 size: 15 residues. V was clipped by 3 bases and J by 2 bases, with 14 bases between them. Germline CDR1 reads MNHNS; CDR2 reads SASEGT.